This T cell receptor (beta chain) originates from a study of technical replicates of blood from a handful of donors. This table comes from immunoSEQ multiplex PCR, and its TCRdb copy is limited to in-frame clones, with some not included. Of some 57,000 clones in the sample, around nine tenths were seen once. Sequencing was carried out using PBMCs. This TCR was recovered from a human donor in good health. Some clones in this sample may be carry-over from other donors' samples.

CDR3 in DNA: TGTGCCTGGAGTGTACAGAACGTGGATGGCTACACCTTC. The encoded protein is CAWSVQNVDGYTF. V is TRBV30 and J is TRBJ1-2; D is uncertain. CDR3 size: 13 residues. Germline CDR1 GTSNPN, CDR2 SVGIG (reference sequence). The V end lost 0 bases, the J end lost 6 bases, and 11 bases lay between the germline ends.